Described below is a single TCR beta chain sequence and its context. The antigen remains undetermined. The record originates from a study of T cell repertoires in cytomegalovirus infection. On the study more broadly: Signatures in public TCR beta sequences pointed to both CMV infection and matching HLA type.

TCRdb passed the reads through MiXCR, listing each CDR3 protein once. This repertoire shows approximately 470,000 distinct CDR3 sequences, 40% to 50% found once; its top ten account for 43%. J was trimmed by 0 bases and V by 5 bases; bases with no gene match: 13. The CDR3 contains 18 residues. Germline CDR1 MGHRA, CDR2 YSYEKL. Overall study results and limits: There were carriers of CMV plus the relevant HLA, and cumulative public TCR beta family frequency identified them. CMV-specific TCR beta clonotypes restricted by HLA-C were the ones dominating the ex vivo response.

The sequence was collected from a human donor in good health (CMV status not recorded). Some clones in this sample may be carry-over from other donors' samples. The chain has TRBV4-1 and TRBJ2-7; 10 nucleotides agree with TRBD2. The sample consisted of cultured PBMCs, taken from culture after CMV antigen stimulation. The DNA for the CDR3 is TGCGCCAGCAGCTATCGCTCCCCTTTAGCGGGAGGCTCCTACGAGCAGTACTTC. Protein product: CASSYRSPLAGGSYEQYF.